Detailed here is one T cell receptor (beta chain). In its sample, this clonotype was seen a few times. Its antigen has not been determined. The input lacks base qualities; no much larger clone sits a single base away. Receptor libraries were prepared by RACE. Sequencing was carried out with a NextSeq 500. During library preparation, unique molecular identifiers were attached to individual cDNA molecules so that TCRs could be counted quantitatively and reproducibly. From each blood RNA sample, both TCR alpha and TCR beta chains were sequenced. The authors' analysis ran thus. The median number of TCRs per sample was over 95,000, ranging from about 20,000 to 750,000. V, J and CDR3 annotation of the TCR reads was performed with the Decombinator software suite. To make PS versus PT1 abundance plots, every sample was subsampled to the same number of TCRs (28,000). TCRs were defined as expanded if absent before sensitization and observed at least eight times at the 2-week time point. The public reads were run again by TCRdb, first through fastp at Q25 and then through MiXCR, and only productive beta chains were kept. Records with the same CDR3 protein are collapsed into one entry carrying the most frequent genes and DNA. TCRdb's processing, not the study's, gives the V and J calls here. Across this sample there are 300,000 to 450,000 distinct CDR3 sequences, with 4.5% to 6% seen only once. The leading ten clones occupy 2% to 3% of the sample.

V and J are trimmed by 6 bases and 8 bases, and the gene matches miss 8 bases of the junction. CDR1 is given as MNHEY and CDR2 as SVGAGI, both from the germline V gene. The CDR3 has 14 amino acids, counting the end cysteine and phenylalanine. This entry keeps only the CDR3 DNA: 42 bases, framed from base 1. The sample originates from a study of human T cells and chemical hapten exposure (dated by TCRdb to about 2021). With respect to the entire study: For sensitization, 2% DPC in acetone was applied to a 2 cm by 2 cm area of upper inner arm skin. Libraries were pooled for sequencing, and variation in per-sample TCR yields was attributed mainly to small differences in library volumes within the pool. The mostly female patient cohort included alopecia areata with under or over 50% scalp involvement, alopecia totalis and alopecia universalis. Patients additionally received weekly therapeutic DPC doses to the scalp throughout the roughly 24-week study period. Patch testing on the upper back used Finn chambers containing 0.01% DPC, with scoring done after 6 days according to International Contact Dermatitis Research Group standards. Under 30 alopecia patients gave blood for TCR sequencing at one to four time points (pre-sensitization, 2, 6 and 24 weeks). In alopecia patients, the study followed how the peripheral blood TCR repertoire changed in vivo over primary and secondary sensitization to diphenylcyclopropenone (DPC), a hapten. Blood samples were taken from patients before sensitization (week 0) and then at 2, 6 and about 24 weeks after DPC sensitization.

Findings and caveats that apply to the study as a whole: After repeated subsampling, the strength of the expansion versus patch-test correlation and the threshold at which it became significant changed. DPC sensitization did not change the number of TCRs with a frequency above 1 in 1000, and there was no evidence of changes in global repertoire structure. A positive correlation was found between the number of PT1 expanded TCRs and patch test score, with significance reached at thresholds 8, 16 and 32 but not 4. All patients had alopecia, a presumed autoimmune disease, so their immune response might differ from that of healthy individuals. Expanded TCRs formed significantly more large CDR3 similarity clusters than pre-sensitization or healthy control sets, consistent with antigen-driven responses.

This specimen's time point label, interpreted: pre-sensitization, week 0. Explained via the paper, the treatment or condition label denotes: therapeutic diphenylcyclopropenone sensitization with weekly scalp DPC. Blood at each patch-test visit was drawn before the patch test was applied. Patients were eligible if aged 18 to 70, diagnosed with alopecia and judged suitable for DPC therapy, and pregnant patients were excluded. Unfractionated whole blood was collected in Tempus Blood RNA tubes, and total RNA was extracted from that blood. The TCR comes from a woman between 50 and 59 years old with alopecia areata. Some clones in this sample may be carry-over from other donors' samples. The chain uses TRBV6-5 and TRBJ2-1, and TRBD1 aligns with 9 junction nucleotides. The sample was whole blood, taken in connection with sensitization to the hapten diphenylcyclopropenone (DPC). The CDR3 region: CASRHYRGRDEQFF. Read as DNA, the sequence is TGTGCCAGCAGGCATTACAGGGGGCGCGATGAGCAGTTCTTC.